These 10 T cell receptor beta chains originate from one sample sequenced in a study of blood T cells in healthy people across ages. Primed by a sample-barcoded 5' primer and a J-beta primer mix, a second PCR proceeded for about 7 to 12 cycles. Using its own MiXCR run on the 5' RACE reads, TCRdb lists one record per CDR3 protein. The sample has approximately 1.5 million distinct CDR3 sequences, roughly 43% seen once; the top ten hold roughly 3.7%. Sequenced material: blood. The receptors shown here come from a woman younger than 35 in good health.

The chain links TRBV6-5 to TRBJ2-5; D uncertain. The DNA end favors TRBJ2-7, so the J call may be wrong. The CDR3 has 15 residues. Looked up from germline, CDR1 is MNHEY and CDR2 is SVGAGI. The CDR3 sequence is CASSYLGSSSYEQYF. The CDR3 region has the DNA TGTGCCAGCAGTTACTTAGGGTCTTCATCATACGAGCAGTACTTC.

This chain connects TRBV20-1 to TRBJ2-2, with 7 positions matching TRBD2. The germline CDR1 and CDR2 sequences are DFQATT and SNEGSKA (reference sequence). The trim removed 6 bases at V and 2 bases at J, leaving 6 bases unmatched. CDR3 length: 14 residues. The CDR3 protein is CSAAGLQNTGELFF. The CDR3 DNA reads TGCAGTGCAGCGGGACTCCAAAACACCGGGGAGCTGTTTTTT.

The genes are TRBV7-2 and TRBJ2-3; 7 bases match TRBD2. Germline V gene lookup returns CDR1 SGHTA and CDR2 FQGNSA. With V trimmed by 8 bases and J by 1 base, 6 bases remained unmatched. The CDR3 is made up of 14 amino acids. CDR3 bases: TGTGCCAGCTTGAGACGGGGGGGCACAGATACGCAGTATTTT. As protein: CASLRRGGTDTQYF. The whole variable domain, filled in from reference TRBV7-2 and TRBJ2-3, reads GAGVSQSPSNKVTEKGKDVELRCDPISGHTALYWYRQSLGQGLEFLIYFQGNSAPDKSGLPSDRFSAERTGGSVSTLTIQRTQQEDSAVYLCASLRRGGTDTQYFGPGTRLTVL.

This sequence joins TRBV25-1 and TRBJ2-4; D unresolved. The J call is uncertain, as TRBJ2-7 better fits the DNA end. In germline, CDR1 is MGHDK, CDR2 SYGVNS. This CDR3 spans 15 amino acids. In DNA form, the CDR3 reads TGTGCCAGCAGTGAAACCTCCAGCCACTCCTACGAGCAGTACTTC. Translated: CASSETSSHSYEQYF.

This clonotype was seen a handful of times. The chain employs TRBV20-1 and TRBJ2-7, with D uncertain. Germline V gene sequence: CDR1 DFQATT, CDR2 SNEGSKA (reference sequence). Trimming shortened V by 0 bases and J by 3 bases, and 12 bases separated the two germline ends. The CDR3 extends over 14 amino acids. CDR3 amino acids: CSARDDLGYYEQYF. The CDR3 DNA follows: TGCAGTGCTAGAGATGACCTCGGGTACTACGAGCAGTACTTC.

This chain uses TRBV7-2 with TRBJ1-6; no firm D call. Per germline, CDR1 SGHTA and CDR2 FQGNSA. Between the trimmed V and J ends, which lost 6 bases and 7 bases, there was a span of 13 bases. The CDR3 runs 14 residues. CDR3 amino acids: CASSYGRINSPLHF. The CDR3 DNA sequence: TGTGCCAGCAGTTACGGACGGATAAATTCACCCCTCCACTTT.

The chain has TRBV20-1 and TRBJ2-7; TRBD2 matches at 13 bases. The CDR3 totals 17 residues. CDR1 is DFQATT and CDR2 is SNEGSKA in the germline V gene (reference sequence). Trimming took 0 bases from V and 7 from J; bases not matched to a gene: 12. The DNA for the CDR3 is TGCAGTGCTAGAGATCCCTTTACGGGACTAGCGGGATATGAGCAGTACTTC. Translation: CSARDPFTGLAGYEQYF.

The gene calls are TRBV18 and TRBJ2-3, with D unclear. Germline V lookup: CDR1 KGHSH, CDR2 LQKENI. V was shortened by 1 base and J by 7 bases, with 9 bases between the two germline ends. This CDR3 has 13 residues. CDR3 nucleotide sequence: TGTGCCAGCTCACCACGAGGATTTAATACGCAGTATTTT. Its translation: CASSPRGFNTQYF.

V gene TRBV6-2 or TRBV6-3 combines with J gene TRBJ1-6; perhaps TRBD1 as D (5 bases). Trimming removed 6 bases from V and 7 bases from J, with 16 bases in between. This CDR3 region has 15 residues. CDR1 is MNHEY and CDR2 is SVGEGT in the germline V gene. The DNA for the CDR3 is TGTGCCAGCAGCCAACGGAGGGGAACCAATTCACCCCTCCACTTT. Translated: CASSQRRGTNSPLHF.

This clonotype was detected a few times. The CDR3 DNA reads as TGCGCCAGCAGCCAAGATCAGGGGGCCAGAAACACCATATATTTT. Residues: CASSQDQGARNTIYF. The chain is built from TRBV4-3 and TRBJ1-3; 8 bases are shared with TRBD1. This CDR3 is 15 amino acids long. CDR1 and CDR2 (germline): LGHNA, YSLEER. V lost 0 bases, J lost 5 bases, and 3 bases stayed unmatched.